This entry features one T cell receptor beta chain sequence. Profiled with immunoSEQ multiplex PCR; TCRdb holds only in-frame clones, not every one. The sample lists 260,000 or so clones, 81% seen once, with 7.5% to 8% in the top ten. This sample is part of a study of blood T cell repertoires in COVID-19. CDR3 size: 13 residues. V trimming: 5 bases; J trimming: 1 base; junction bases outside the gene matches: 0. CDR1 and CDR2 from the germline V gene are GTSNPN and SVGIG (reference sequence). Sequencing was performed on peripheral blood. This receptor was taken from a woman over 75 with COVID-19, enrolled during active disease. This sequence joins TRBV30 and TRBJ2-3; 10 bases agree with TRBD2. DNA for the CDR3: TGTGCCTGGCTAGCGGGGGGCACAGATACGCAGTATTTT. This codes for CAWLAGGTDTQYF.